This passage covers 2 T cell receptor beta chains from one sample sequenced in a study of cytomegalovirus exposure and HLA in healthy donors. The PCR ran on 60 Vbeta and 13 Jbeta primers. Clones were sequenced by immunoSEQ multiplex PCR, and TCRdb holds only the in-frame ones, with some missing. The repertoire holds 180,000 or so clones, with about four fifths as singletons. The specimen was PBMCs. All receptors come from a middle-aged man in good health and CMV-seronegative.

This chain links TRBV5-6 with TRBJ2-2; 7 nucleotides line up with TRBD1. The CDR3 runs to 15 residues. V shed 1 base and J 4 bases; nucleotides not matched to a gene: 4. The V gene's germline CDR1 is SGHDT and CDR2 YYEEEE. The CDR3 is CASSLKGAGTGELFF. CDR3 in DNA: TGTGCCAGCAGCTTGAAGGGGGCGGGCACCGGGGAGCTGTTTTTT.

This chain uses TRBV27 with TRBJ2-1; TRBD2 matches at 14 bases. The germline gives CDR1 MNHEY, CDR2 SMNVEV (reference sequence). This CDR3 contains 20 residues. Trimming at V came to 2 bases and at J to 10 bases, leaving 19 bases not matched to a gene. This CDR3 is CASSLLSRLAGGPTPEEQFF. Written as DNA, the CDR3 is TGTGCCAGCAGTTTACTCAGCAGACTAGCGGGAGGGCCAACACCAGAGGAGCAGTTCTTC.